The rows below give T cell receptor beta chains drawn from one sample of a study of shared clonotypes between healthy human individuals. The protocol was immunoSEQ multiplex PCR, while the TCRdb copy is restricted to in-frame clones and leaves out a portion. The sample has about 1 million clones; 60% to 80% are singletons. Sequencing was carried out using memory CD4+ T cells sorted from blood. The source of these receptors is a man aged 18 to 29 in good health. The CDR3 runs from the conserved cysteine through the conserved F or W. D genes are given only for firm matches. Clone size is stated in some rows and not others, as once, few, many or a class when expanded.

V,D,size,J,CDR3,DNA
TRBV11-2,TRBD1,-,TRBJ2-5,CASSFTGTGVLETQYF,TGTGCCAGCAGCTTTACCGGGACAGGGGTGCTAGAGACCCAGTACTTC
TRBV5-4,-,-,TRBJ1-1,CASSLHLGVNTEAFF,TGTGCCAGCAGCTTGCACCTTGGAGTGAACACTGAAGCTTTCTTT
TRBV11-3,-,once,TRBJ2-1,CASSSSSNNEQFF,TGTGCCAGCAGCTCCTCCTCCAACAATGAGCAGTTCTTC
TRBV6-5,-,-,TRBJ2-7,CASSRWAASEQYF,TGTGCCAGCAGTCGATGGGCGGCGTCGGAGCAGTACTTC
TRBV9,TRBD2,-,TRBJ2-2,CASSASGTSGRAAGELFF,TGTGCCAGCAGCGCATCCGGGACTAGCGGGAGGGCGGCCGGGGAGCTGTTTTTT
TRBV28,-,-,TRBJ1-5,CASSSGVQPQHF,TGTGCCAGCAGCTCGGGCGTCCAGCCCCAGCATTTT
TRBV7-2,-,-,TRBJ2-1,CASSLTWGSFNEQFF,TGTGCCAGCAGCTTAACCTGGGGCAGTTTCAATGAGCAGTTCTTC
TRBV4-2,-,once,TRBJ1-2,CASSPTQGYGYTF,TGTGCCAGCAGCCCGACCCAGGGGTATGGCTACACCTTC
TRBV6-1,-,-,TRBJ2-7,CASSEASMGTEQYF,TGTGCCAGCAGTGAAGCGTCGATGGGGACCGAGCAGTACTTC
TRBV9,-,-,TRBJ2-5,CASSQNQETQYF,TGTGCCAGCAGCCAAAATCAAGAGACCCAGTACTTC
TRBV20-1,-,-,TRBJ2-7,CSARAGVEQYF,TGCAGTGCTAGAGCGGGAGTCGAGCAGTACTTC